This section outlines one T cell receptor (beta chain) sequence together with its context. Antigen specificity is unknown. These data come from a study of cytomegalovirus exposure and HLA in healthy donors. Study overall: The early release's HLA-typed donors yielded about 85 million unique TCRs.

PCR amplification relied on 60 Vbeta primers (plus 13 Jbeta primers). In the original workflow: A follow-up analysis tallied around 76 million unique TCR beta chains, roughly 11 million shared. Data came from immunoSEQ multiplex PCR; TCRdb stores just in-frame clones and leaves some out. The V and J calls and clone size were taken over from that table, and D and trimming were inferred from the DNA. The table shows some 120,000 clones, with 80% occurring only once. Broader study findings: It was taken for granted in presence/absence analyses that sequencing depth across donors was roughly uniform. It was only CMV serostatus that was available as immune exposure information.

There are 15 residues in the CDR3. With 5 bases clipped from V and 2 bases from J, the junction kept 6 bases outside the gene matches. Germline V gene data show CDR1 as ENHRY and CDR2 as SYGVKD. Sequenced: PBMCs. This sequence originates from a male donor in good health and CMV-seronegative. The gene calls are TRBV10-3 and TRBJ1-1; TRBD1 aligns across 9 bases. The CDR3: CAISPNRGLNTEAFF. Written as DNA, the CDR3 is TGTGCCATCAGTCCAAACAGGGGGCTAAACACTGAAGCTTTCTTT.